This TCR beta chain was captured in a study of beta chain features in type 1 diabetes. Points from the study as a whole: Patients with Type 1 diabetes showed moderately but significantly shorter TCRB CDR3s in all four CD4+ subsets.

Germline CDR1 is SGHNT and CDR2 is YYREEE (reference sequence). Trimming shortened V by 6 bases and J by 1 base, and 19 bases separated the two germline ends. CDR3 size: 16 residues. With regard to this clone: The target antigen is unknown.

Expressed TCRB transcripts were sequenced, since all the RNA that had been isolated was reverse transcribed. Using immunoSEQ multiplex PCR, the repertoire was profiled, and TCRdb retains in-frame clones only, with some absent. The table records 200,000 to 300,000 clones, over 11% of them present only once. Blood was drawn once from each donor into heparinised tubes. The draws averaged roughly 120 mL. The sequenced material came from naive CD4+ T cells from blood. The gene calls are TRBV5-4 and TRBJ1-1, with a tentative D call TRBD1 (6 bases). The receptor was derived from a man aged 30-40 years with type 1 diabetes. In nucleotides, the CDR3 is TGTGCCAGCACCAACTCGAAGGGGGGGCGGAACACTGAAGCTTTCTTT. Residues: CASTNSKGGRNTEAFF.